What follows are 6 T cell receptor beta chains derived from one specimen sequenced in a study of CD8 T cells in ankylosing spondylitis. These TCRs' antigens remain unknown. Study results and limitations: What seemed typical of ankylosing spondylitis blood was a TCR beta motif built from 7 or 8 highly homologous variants.

TCRdb recomputed calls from the 5' RACE reads with MiXCR, one row per CDR3 protein. The data show 700,000 to 1,000,000 distinct CDR3 sequences, about 11% seen once. Sequencing used blood, either unsorted or a sorted T cell fraction (not recorded which). Receptors were obtained from a male donor with ankylosing spondylitis.

This clonotype was seen many times. The chain couples TRBV12-3 or TRBV12-4 to TRBJ2-1; 8 nucleotides align to TRBD1. The CDR3 loop spans 14 amino acids. Losses at the gene ends were 5 bases for V and 4 bases for J; bases not matched to a gene: 4. The CDR3 sequence is CASSPQGAYNEQFF. The CDR3 DNA reads as TGTGCCAGCAGTCCCCAGGGGGCTTACAATGAGCAGTTCTTC.

This clonotype was picked up many times. The V gene is TRBV7-2, the J gene TRBJ2-3, with D perhaps TRBD1 (5 bases). The CDR3 covers 14 residues. Trimming pared 1 base from V and 5 bases from J, leaving 10 bases between. Germline CDR1 reads SGHTA; CDR2 reads FQGNSA. The CDR3 coding sequence is TGTGCCAGCAGCTTAGTGTCTAGGGGAGATACGCAGTATTTT. Translation: CASSLVSRGDTQYF.

There are many counts of this clonotype. The J gene is TRBJ1-1, the V gene TRBV29-1, with TRBD1 matching over 7 bases. The V gene's germline CDR1 is SQVTM and CDR2 ANQGSEA. The CDR3 extends over 12 amino acids. Trimming cost V 6 bases and J 5 bases; bases outside gene matches: 6. In nucleotides, the CDR3 is TGCAGCGTCCCAGGGGGGAGTACTGAAGCTTTCTTT. The encoded protein is CSVPGGSTEAFF.

Only a few counts were recorded for this clonotype. The chain couples TRBV6-1 to TRBJ2-7; D remains unclear. The CDR3 spans 10 residues. Trimming took off 5 bases at V and 8 bases at J, with 7 bases between the two ends. Germline V gives CDR1 MNHNS, CDR2 SASEGT. The CDR3 nucleotides are TGTGCCAGCAGTTCTTCCCAGCAGTACTTC. Its translation: CASSSSQQYF.

This clonotype appeared a few times. The gene calls are TRBV7-2 and TRBJ1-6, with D possibly TRBD1 on 5 matching bases. The germline V and J ends were trimmed by 0 bases and 14 bases, with 14 bases remaining between them. The CDR3 runs 14 residues. Looked up from germline, CDR1 is SGHTA and CDR2 is FQGNSA. CDR3 region: CASSLAWQGYTLHF. Written as DNA, the CDR3 is TGTGCCAGCAGCTTAGCGTGGCAGGGATATACCCTCCACTTT.

There are many counts of this clonotype. The chain has TRBV7-2 and TRBJ2-7; 7 positions agree with TRBD2. The CDR3 contains 14 residues. J gave up 0 bases and V 3 bases, and 2 bases lay outside the gene matches. Germline values: CDR1 SGHTA, CDR2 FQGNSA. The CDR3 nucleotides are TGTGCCAGCAGCTTTGTAGCGGGCTCCTACGAGCAGTACTTC. Its protein product is CASSFVAGSYEQYF.